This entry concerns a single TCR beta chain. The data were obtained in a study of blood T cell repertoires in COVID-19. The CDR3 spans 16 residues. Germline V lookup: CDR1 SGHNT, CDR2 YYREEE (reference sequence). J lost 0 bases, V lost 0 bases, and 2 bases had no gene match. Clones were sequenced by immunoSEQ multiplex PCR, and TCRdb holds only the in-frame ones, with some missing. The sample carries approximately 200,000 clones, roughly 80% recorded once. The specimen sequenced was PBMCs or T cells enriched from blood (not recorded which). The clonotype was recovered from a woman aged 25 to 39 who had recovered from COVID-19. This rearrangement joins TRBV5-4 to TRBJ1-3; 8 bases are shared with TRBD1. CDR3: CASSLGQGRSGNTIYF. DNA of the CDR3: TGTGCCAGCAGCTTGGGACAGGGGCGCTCTGGAAACACCATATATTTT.